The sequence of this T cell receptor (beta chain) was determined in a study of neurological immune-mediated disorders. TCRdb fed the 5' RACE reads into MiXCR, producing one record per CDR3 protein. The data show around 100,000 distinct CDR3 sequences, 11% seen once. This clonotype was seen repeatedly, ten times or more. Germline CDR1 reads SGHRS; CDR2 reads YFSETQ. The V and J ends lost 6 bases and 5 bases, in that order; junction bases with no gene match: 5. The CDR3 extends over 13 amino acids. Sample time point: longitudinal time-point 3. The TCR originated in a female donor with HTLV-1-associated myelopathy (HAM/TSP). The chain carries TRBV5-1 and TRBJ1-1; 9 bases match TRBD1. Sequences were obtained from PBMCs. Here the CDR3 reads CASNGQGSTEAFF. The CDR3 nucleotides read TGCGCCAGCAATGGACAGGGGAGTACTGAAGCTTTCTTT.